A single sample is the source of the 19 T cell receptor beta chains below, sequenced in a study of human T cells and chemical hapten exposure. TCRdb reanalysed the RACE reads using MiXCR and keeps one entry per CDR3 protein. The sample has under 200,000 distinct CDR3 sequences; under 35% are singletons. Documented time point: pre-sensitization, week 0. The treatment was: therapeutic diphenylcyclopropenone sensitization with weekly scalp DPC. Sequencing was performed on whole blood, taken in connection with sensitization to the hapten diphenylcyclopropenone (DPC). Every receptor here comes from a woman in her twenties or thirties with alopecia areata. Some clones in this sample may be carry-over from other donors' samples.

This clonotype was seen a handful of times. No conserved phenylalanine or tryptophan ends this CDR3, so it is likely a read error. Because the CDR3's place on the DNA is in doubt, the DNA is left out and the CDR3 is given as listed by TCRdb. The rearrangement uses TRBV9 and TRBJ2-1; the table's D call TRBD1 went unverified against the DNA. CDR1 SGDLS and CDR2 YYNGEE come from the germline V gene. The CDR3 region is 12 residues in length, termini included. The chain's CDR3 is CASSISQGANPL.

This CDR3 is CASSPIPGGWGNEQFF. The CDR3 nucleotides are TGTGCCAGCAGTCCCATCCCCGGCGGTTGGGGTAATGAGCAGTTCTTC. The V call is TRBV28, the J call TRBJ2-1; D gene ambiguous. Germline V lookup: CDR1 MDHEN, CDR2 SYDVKM. There are 16 residues in the CDR3. The V end lost 5 bases, the J end lost 7 bases, and 21 bases lay between the germline ends.

This clonotype was counted only a few times. This rearrangement joins TRBV5-1 to TRBJ2-1; TRBD2 might be the D (5 bases). Germline V gene data show CDR1 as SGHRS and CDR2 as YFSETQ. V lost 0 bases, J lost 7 bases, and 8 bases lay in between. The CDR3 is 13 amino acids. The CDR3 region has the DNA TGCGCCAGCAGCTTGGCACTAGGGAATGAGCAGTTCTTC. Amino acids: CASSLALGNEQFF.

The J gene is TRBJ1-3, the V gene TRBV28; tentatively, D is TRBD1 (5 bases). CDR1 MDHEN and CDR2 SYDVKM come from the germline V gene. The CDR3 length is 14 residues. Trimming removed 3 bases at V and 8 bases at J, with 14 bases between. DNA for the CDR3: TGTGCCAGCAGTTTTCAGGGACTGGAAGACACCATATATTTT. Translating gives CASSFQGLEDTIYF.

This clonotype has only a few counts. This rearrangement joins TRBV27 to TRBJ2-2; D gene unclear. The ends were cut back, 5 bases at V and 3 bases at J, with 7 bases in the middle. Germline lookup yields CDR1 MNHEY and CDR2 SMNVEV (reference sequence). The CDR3 consists of 13 residues. The CDR3 is CASSPHHTGELFF. The DNA for the CDR3 is TGTGCCAGCAGTCCTCATCACACCGGGGAGCTGTTTTTT.

V is TRBV6-5 and J is TRBJ1-1, with TRBD1 identical over 10 bases. Germline V gene lookup returns CDR1 MNHEY and CDR2 SVGAGI. This CDR3 is 16 amino acids long. V trimming: 6 bases; J trimming: 1 base; junction bases outside the gene matches: 8. CDR3 DNA: TGTGCCAGCAGGTTGACAGGGGGCGCTGGGAACACTGAAGCTTTCTTT. Amino acids: CASRLTGGAGNTEAFF.

This clonotype came up a few times. The gene calls are TRBV12-3 or TRBV12-4 and TRBJ1-3; D remains ambiguous. The CDR3 sequence is 16 residues long. Trimming took 3 bases from V and 0 from J, leaving 12 bases between them. The CDR3 sequence is CASSLGPASSGNTIYF. Here the CDR3 DNA reads TGTGCCAGCAGTTTGGGTCCTGCCAGCTCTGGAAACACCATATATTTT.

V gene TRBV11-2 combines with J gene TRBJ2-7; 13 bases fit TRBD2. Germline V lookup: CDR1 SGHAT, CDR2 FQNNGV. The J segment lost 5 bases and the V segment lost 5 bases, leaving 9 bases of the junction unmatched. The length of the CDR3 is 16 residues. The CDR3 DNA is TGTGCCAGCAGCAGTTGGACTAGCGGGAGCGTGGACGAGCAGTACTTC. It specifies CASSSWTSGSVDEQYF.

This clonotype was observed a handful of times. This chain joins TRBV30 and TRBJ2-5; D gene uncertain. This CDR3 is 10 amino acids long. Germline-derived CDR1 and CDR2 are GTSNPN and SVGIG (reference sequence). The V end lost 3 bases, the J end lost 1 base, and 0 bases lay between the germline ends. CDR3 loop: CAWSQETQYF. In DNA form, the CDR3 reads TGTGCCTGGAGCCAAGAGACCCAGTACTTC. The full variable domain, completed using reference TRBV30 and TRBJ2-5, is SQTIHQWPATLVQPVGSPLSLECTVEGTSNPNLYWYRQAAGRGLQLLFYSVGIGQISSEVPQNLSASRPQDRQFILSSKKLLLSDSGFYLCAWSQETQYFGPGTRLLVL.

The J gene is TRBJ2-1, the V gene TRBV5-1; D not resolved. The CDR3 length is 16 residues. CDR1 is SGHRS, CDR2 YFSETQ, per germline. Trimming stripped 4 bases from V and 2 bases from J, with 16 bases between. The CDR3 reads CASSLQSPGPYNEQFF. CDR3 nucleotides: TGCGCCAGCAGCCTACAATCCCCCGGCCCCTACAATGAGCAGTTCTTC.

The table lists this clonotype with a few counts. The J gene is TRBJ2-1, the V gene TRBV20-1, with D maybe TRBD2 (7 bases). The CDR3 runs to 15 residues. V lost 6 bases to trimming and J lost 2 bases, with 17 bases between them. Germline-derived CDR1 and CDR2 are DFQATT and SNEGSKA (reference sequence). The CDR3 spells CSAGGQERAYNEQFF. The DNA for the CDR3 is TGCAGTGCGGGGGGGCAGGAGAGGGCCTACAATGAGCAGTTCTTC.

The genes are TRBV28 and TRBJ1-1; 7 bases are a match to TRBD1. V was pared by 8 bases and J by 7 bases, with 7 bases of the junction left unmatched. The CDR3 sequence is 12 residues long. CDR1 MDHEN and CDR2 SYDVKM come from the germline V gene. CDR3 region: CASGKGAFEAFF. The DNA of the CDR3 is TGTGCCAGCGGGAAGGGGGCTTTTGAAGCTTTCTTT.

This rearrangement joins TRBV24-1 to TRBJ2-3; D gene unclear. V shed 0 bases and J shed 9 bases, with 3 bases lying between them. The germline gives CDR1 KGHDR, CDR2 SFDVKD. The CDR3 has 11 residues. CDR3 coding DNA: TGTGCCACCAGTGATTTGTTCACGCAGTATTTT. Its translation is CATSDLFTQYF.

The chain links TRBV23-1 to TRBJ2-2; D not certain. TRBV23-1 qualifies as an ORF whose function is uncertain. The V end was cut by 11 bases, the J end by 6 bases, with 10 bases between. There are 11 residues in the CDR3. In DNA, the CDR3 is TGCGCCGTTTTAGCCCCCGGGGAGCTGTTTTTT. Translating gives CAVLAPGELFF.

This clonotype occurred a few times. The chain has TRBV4-1 and TRBJ1-1; D unresolved. The CDR3 extends over 11 amino acids. Germline V gene data show CDR1 as MGHRA and CDR2 as YSYEKL. V shed 1 base and J shed 4 bases, with 1 base lying between them. For the CDR3, the DNA is TGCGCCAGCAGCCAAGCCACTGAAGCTTTCTTT. Translation gives CASSQATEAFF.

This clonotype came up a few times. The CDR3: CAISGTGDNQPQHF. The CDR3 DNA sequence: TGTGCCATCAGTGGGACAGGGGATAATCAGCCCCAGCATTTT. The V and J genes are TRBV10-3 and TRBJ1-5, with 9 bases fitting TRBD1. The CDR3 is 14 amino acids. The V gene's germline CDR1 is ENHRY and CDR2 SYGVKD. The junction had 2 bases not matched to a gene; V was cut back by 4 bases and J by 4 bases.

This clonotype was seen more than once but under ten times. V and J are TRBV6-2 or TRBV6-3 and TRBJ2-7; D is possibly TRBD2 (5 bases). The CDR3 covers 17 residues. Germline V gives CDR1 MNHEY, CDR2 SVGEGT. V was pared by 0 bases and J by 0 bases, with 15 bases between. The CDR3 sequence: CASSYSWASPSSYEQYF. CDR3 nucleotides: TGTGCCAGCAGTTACTCGTGGGCTAGCCCGAGCTCCTACGAGCAGTACTTC.

This clonotype was observed a few times. The rearrangement uses TRBV27 and TRBJ2-7, with D unclear. CDR1 MNHEY and CDR2 SMNVEV come from the germline V gene (reference sequence). This CDR3 has 13 residues. Trimming removed 3 bases from V and 6 bases from J, with 12 bases in between. The DNA for the CDR3 is TGTGCCAGCAGTTTTGGAGTGGAAAGCGAGCAGTACTTC. It translates to CASSFGVESEQYF.

The rearrangement uses TRBV11-1 and TRBJ2-1, with 12 bases that match TRBD2. Trimming at V came to 4 bases and at J to 5 bases, leaving 3 bases not matched to a gene. This CDR3 has 15 amino acids. Germline V CDR1 and CDR2: SGHAT, FQDESV (reference sequence). Here the CDR3 reads CASSSLAGGNNEQFF. CDR3 bases: TGTGCCAGCAGCTCGCTAGCGGGAGGGAACAATGAGCAGTTCTTC.